A selection of T cell receptor beta chains follows, all from one sample in a study of vaccination effects on CD4 cells after COVID-19. Generated by immunoSEQ multiplex PCR, the TCRdb table keeps only in-frame clones and is missing some. The table lists 20,000 to 30,000 clones, over 75% of them singletons, with approximately 23% in the top ten. No antigen has been assigned to these receptors. The starting material was CD4+ T cells from PBMCs cultured with HCoV-NL63 spike peptides, obtained after COVID-19 vaccination. The receptor set was obtained from a human donor who received a COVID-19 vaccine. Both conserved end residues are part of each CDR3. Fields, in order: V gene, J gene, CDR3 protein.

V: TRBV6-2/TRBV6-3
J: TRBJ1-3
CDR3: CASSYTGNTIYF

V: TRBV28
J: TRBJ1-1
CDR3: CASSLFGGRSTEAFF

V: TRBV19
J: TRBJ1-1
CDR3: CASSRGQVNTEAFF

V: TRBV19
J: TRBJ1-1
CDR3: CASSRLQGGTEAFF

V: TRBV4-1
J: TRBJ1-1
CDR3: CASSQESKATEAFF

V: TRBV18
J: TRBJ2-7
CDR3: CASSPGGNEQYF

V: TRBV19
J: TRBJ2-1
CDR3: CASSIDNARGAYNEQFF

V: TRBV6-6
J: TRBJ2-3
CDR3: CASSPGTPQRSGPQYF

V: TRBV5-1
J: TRBJ2-1
CDR3: CASSAPGQGPSHEFF

V: TRBV6-5
J: TRBJ1-3
CDR3: CASSYEVGNTIYF

V: TRBV11-2
J: TRBJ2-3
CDR3: CASNPSGAGTDTQYF

V: TRBV5-6
J: TRBJ1-5
CDR3: CASSLAKGTGNQPQHF

V: TRBV11-3
J: TRBJ2-2
CDR3: CASRSSAGELFF

V: TRBV2
J: TRBJ1-1
CDR3: CASTTGWRGTEAFF

V: TRBV10-3
J: TRBJ1-2
CDR3: CAISQGGDYGYTF

V: TRBV10-3
J: TRBJ1-2
CDR3: CAISDPGAIYGYTF

V: TRBV12-3/TRBV12-4
J: TRBJ1-1
CDR3: CASSFGASRGPFF

V: TRBV10-3
J: TRBJ2-6
CDR3: CAISESHGAGANVLTF

V: TRBV5-8
J: TRBJ1-5
CDR3: CASSPRRTFFSNQPQHF

V: TRBV28
J: TRBJ1-2
CDR3: CATLTPSGGEGYGYTF

V: TRBV24-1
J: TRBJ2-1
CDR3: CATSDPLAGPYNEQFF

V: TRBV7-2
J: TRBJ2-5
CDR3: CASSLVGQGAGETQYF

V: TRBV2
J: TRBJ2-5
CDR3: CASRTAQGVETQYF

V: TRBV10-2
J: TRBJ2-2
CDR3: CASSEFRTANTGELFF

V: TRBV5-5
J: TRBJ1-2
CDR3: CASSTNSGGRFYGYTF

V: TRBV7-9
J: TRBJ1-2
CDR3: CASSSLGRDYGYTF

V: TRBV25-1
J: TRBJ2-3
CDR3: CASSDWTGSTDTQYF

V: TRBV13
J: TRBJ2-7
CDR3: CASSLGPGQGYEQYF

V: TRBV7-2
J: TRBJ2-5
CDR3: CASSTARGQETQYF

V: TRBV10-3
J: TRBJ1-2
CDR3: CAISGDRAGGYTF

V: TRBV12-5
J: TRBJ2-3
CDR3: CASGFELTDTQYF

V: TRBV7-2
J: TRBJ2-1
CDR3: CASQIRLPNANEQFF

V: TRBV29-1
J: TRBJ2-1
CDR3: CSAAGGDRGSYNEQFF

V: TRBV5-1
J: TRBJ2-3
CDR3: CASSSRTSGLTDTQYF

V: TRBV15
J: TRBJ2-2
CDR3: CATGEMGTGELFF

V: TRBV15
J: TRBJ2-6
CDR3: CATSRGGTGANVLTF

V: TRBV20-1
J: TRBJ2-7
CDR3: CSASTPTSGIYEQYF

V: TRBV9
J: TRBJ2-5
CDR3: CASSVGTSVGETQYF

V: TRBV28
J: TRBJ1-5
CDR3: CASSLPDMVGNQPQHF

V: TRBV30
J: TRBJ1-3
CDR3: CATALRGSDGNTIYF

V: TRBV5-1
J: TRBJ1-1
CDR3: CASNRDRNTEAFF

V: TRBV5-1
J: TRBJ2-3
CDR3: CASSLLAQQGTDTQYF

V: TRBV24-1
J: TRBJ2-2
CDR3: CATSDLQGGGTGELFF

V: TRBV4-3
J: TRBJ2-2
CDR3: CASSQEAYSSAGELFF

V: TRBV7-9
J: TRBJ2-7
CDR3: CASSSPRVPYEQYF

V: TRBV7-9
J: TRBJ1-4
CDR3: CASSLAGTGNEKLFF

V: TRBV7-3
J: TRBJ2-3
CDR3: CASSPNGDTQYF

V: TRBV5-6
J: TRBJ1-5
CDR3: CASSLTGRYQPQHF

V: TRBV28
J: TRBJ1-4
CDR3: CASSPGDNEKLFF

V: TRBV28
J: TRBJ1-5
CDR3: CASSLGSGYQPQHF

V: TRBV5-5
J: TRBJ1-2
CDR3: CASSLGPRRANYGYTF

V: TRBV5-1
J: TRBJ2-2
CDR3: CASSLAASGYTGELFF

V: TRBV18
J: TRBJ1-6
CDR3: CASSAGTGNSPLHF

V: TRBV5-4
J: TRBJ2-2
CDR3: CASSSDSSYTGELFF

V: TRBV7-2
J: TRBJ1-2
CDR3: CASSLVSPWTGGDGYTF

V: TRBV18
J: TRBJ1-5
CDR3: CASSPPDRVNQPQHF

V: TRBV5-4
J: TRBJ2-3
CDR3: CAWVAGKRTDTQYF